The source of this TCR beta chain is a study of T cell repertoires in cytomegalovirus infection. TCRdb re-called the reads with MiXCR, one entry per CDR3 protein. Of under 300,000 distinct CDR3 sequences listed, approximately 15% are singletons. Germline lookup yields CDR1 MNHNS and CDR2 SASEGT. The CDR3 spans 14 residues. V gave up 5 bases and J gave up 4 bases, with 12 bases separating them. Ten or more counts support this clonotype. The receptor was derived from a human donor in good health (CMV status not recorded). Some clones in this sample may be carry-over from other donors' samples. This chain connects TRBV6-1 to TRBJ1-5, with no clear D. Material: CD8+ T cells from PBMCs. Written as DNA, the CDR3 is TGTGCCAGCAGTAAAGGTGACGGGAATCAGCCCCAGCATTTT. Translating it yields CASSKGDGNQPQHF.